Below, 16 T cell receptor beta chains from the same sample are listed, as sequenced in a study of cytomegalovirus exposure and HLA in healthy donors. PCR primers comprised 60 Vbeta and 13 Jbeta primers. The method was immunoSEQ multiplex PCR; TCRdb's version includes in-frame clones alone and lacks a portion of them. The table has approximately 150,000 clones, about 80% seen once; the top ten hold roughly 4.7%. Sequenced input: PBMCs. The receptors were gathered from a man younger than 40 in good health and CMV-seronegative.

This clone was counted between two and nine times. V usage is TRBV6-5 and J usage is TRBJ1-1; the D is unclear. The V end lost 2 bases, the J end lost 0 bases, and 7 bases lay between the germline ends. Germline V gene data show CDR1 as MNHEY and CDR2 as SVGAGI. The CDR3 spans 14 residues. In DNA form, the CDR3 reads TGTGCCAGCAGTTACGAAAACATGAACACTGAAGCTTTCTTT. Residues: CASSYENMNTEAFF.

This rearrangement joins TRBV27 to TRBJ2-3; TRBD2 matches 13 bases. From germline, CDR1 is MNHEY and CDR2 SMNVEV (reference sequence). The length of the CDR3 is 15 residues. The trim removed 7 bases at V and 6 bases at J, leaving 7 bases unmatched. In DNA form, the CDR3 reads TGTGCCAGCACCCTACTAGCGGGAGGGCCTGATACGCAGTATTTT. It is translated as CASTLLAGGPDTQYF.

This clone occurred once. The chain has TRBV7-8 and TRBJ1-5; no reliable D call. Deletions cut 8 bases from V and 0 bases from J, with 11 bases between. The CDR3 runs 14 residues. Germline CDR1 and CDR2: SGHVS and FQNEAQ. The CDR3 DNA follows: TGTGCCAGCTCGATTCAGGCTAGCAATCAGCCCCAGCATTTT. Its translation is CASSIQASNQPQHF.

This CDR3 is CASSYSGQGNLKLFF. The CDR3 DNA sequence: TGTGCCAGCAGTTACTCGGGACAGGGTAATTTAAAACTGTTTTTT. The rearrangement uses TRBV6-5 and TRBJ1-4, with TRBD1 matching 9 bases. In germline, CDR1 is MNHEY, CDR2 SVGAGI. The CDR3 extends over 15 amino acids. Trimming removed 0 bases from V and 10 bases from J; junction bases left unmatched: 6.

This rearrangement joins TRBV27 to TRBJ2-7, with 7 positions matching TRBD1. Trimming removed 2 bases from V and 2 bases from J; junction bases left unmatched: 9. The CDR3 length is 16 residues. Germline V gene lookup returns CDR1 MNHEY and CDR2 SMNVEV (reference sequence). The CDR3 nucleotides are TGTGCCAGCAGTTTACTTATGACAGGGTTAGCCTACGAGCAGTACTTC. This gives the protein CASSLLMTGLAYEQYF.

The rearrangement uses TRBV23-1 and TRBJ1-6; tentative D call: TRBD1 (6 bases). TRBV23-1 is marked as an open reading frame, function uncertain. Trimming shortened V by 4 bases and J by 2 bases, and 15 bases separated the two germline ends. CDR3 length: 17 amino acids. The CDR3 region is CASSRTGHITYNSPLHF. The CDR3 DNA reads TGCGCCAGCAGTCGTACGGGACATATCACCTATAATTCACCCCTCCACTTT.

The chain couples TRBV9 to TRBJ2-7, with D possibly matching TRBD2 (6 bases). This CDR3 region has 14 residues. V gave up 4 bases and J gave up 4 bases, with 15 bases separating them. Germline CDR1 reads SGDLS; CDR2 reads YYNGEE. The CDR3 DNA follows: TGTGCCAGCAGCTTGAGACCAGGAGGGTACGAGCAGTACTTC. It specifies CASSLRPGGYEQYF.

The CDR3 region is CASSFKDTQYF. CDR3 sequence (DNA): TGTGCCAGCAGCTTTAAAGATACGCAGTATTTT. V gene TRBV5-4 combines with J gene TRBJ2-3; D unresolved. Trimming removed 2 bases at V and 5 bases at J, with 3 bases between. The CDR3 consists of 11 residues. Germline V gene data show CDR1 as SGHNT and CDR2 as YYREEE (reference sequence).

The J gene is TRBJ1-3, the V gene TRBV5-6; D ambiguous. This CDR3 comprises 15 residues. V was trimmed by 3 bases and J by 0 bases, leaving 10 bases between them. From germline, CDR1 is SGHDT and CDR2 YYEEEE. The chain's CDR3 is CASSSPQHSGNTIYF. As DNA, the CDR3 is TGTGCCAGCAGCTCACCACAGCACTCTGGAAACACCATATATTTT. Full variable domain (rest looked up from reference TRBV5-6 and TRBJ1-3): DAGVTQSPTHLIKTRGQQVTLRCSPKSGHDTVSWYQQALGQGPQFIFQYYEEEERQRGNFPDRFSGHQFPNYSSELNVNALLLGDSALYLCASSSPQHSGNTIYFGEGSWLTVV.

V is TRBV18 and J is TRBJ2-7, with TRBD2 matching 7 bases. Trimming took 3 bases from V and 1 from J; bases not matched to a gene: 6. Germline CDR1 reads KGHSH; CDR2 reads LQKENI. The CDR3 has 15 residues. The CDR3 DNA reads TGTGCCAGCTCACCGGGGCAAGCGGGGTCCTACGAGCAGTACTTC. Translated, it gives CASSPGQAGSYEQYF.

This rearrangement joins TRBV7-9 to TRBJ2-3; TRBD2 matches at 13 bases. With 5 bases clipped from V and 5 bases from J, the junction kept 7 bases outside the gene matches. The CDR3 consists of 16 residues. Germline CDR1 and CDR2: SEHNR and FQNEAQ (reference sequence). The CDR3 sequence is CASSPRGTSGIDTQYF. In nucleotides, the CDR3 is TGTGCCAGCAGCCCGAGGGGGACTAGCGGGATAGATACGCAGTATTTT.

The rearrangement links TRBV5-6 to TRBJ2-7, with TRBD2 as a possible D gene (7 bases). The V gene lost 7 bases and the J gene lost 0 bases, with 17 bases spanning the gap. Per germline, CDR1 SGHDT and CDR2 YYEEEE. The CDR3 is made up of 15 amino acids. The CDR3 region has the DNA TGTGCCAGCGGCCTAGGGGGGGGGAGCTCCTACGAGCAGTACTTC. Translated: CASGLGGGSSYEQYF.

DNA of the CDR3: TGTGCCAGCACCATCGGGACAGGGGGCTCCGGGGAGCTGTTTTTT. Its translation is CASTIGTGGSGELFF. The rearrangement uses TRBV7-8 and TRBJ2-2, with 12 positions matching TRBD1. This CDR3 is 15 amino acids long. J lost 6 bases, V lost 7 bases, and 6 bases had no gene match. CDR1 and CDR2 (germline): SGHVS, FQNEAQ.

V is TRBV5-6 and J is TRBJ2-7; 9 bases align to TRBD1. There are 14 residues in the CDR3. Losses at the gene ends were 3 bases for V and 4 bases for J; bases not matched to a gene: 5. Germline CDR1 and CDR2: SGHDT and YYEEEE. CDR3 region: CASSSGTGYYEQYF. CDR3 DNA sequence: TGTGCCAGCAGCTCCGGGACAGGGTATTACGAGCAGTACTTC. Based on the CDR3 plus reference TRBV5-6 and TRBJ2-7, the full variable domain is DAGVTQSPTHLIKTRGQQVTLRCSPKSGHDTVSWYQQALGQGPQFIFQYYEEEERQRGNFPDRFSGHQFPNYSSELNVNALLLGDSALYLCASSSGTGYYEQYFGPGTRLTVT.

The V and J genes are TRBV15 and TRBJ2-7, with D perhaps matching TRBD2 (6 bases). This CDR3 spans 15 amino acids. V gave up 4 bases and J gave up 9 bases, with 22 bases separating them. Germline V gene lookup returns CDR1 LNHNV and CDR2 YYDKDF (reference sequence). The CDR3 bases are TGTGCCACCAGCACCGAGGGAGGAGGCTCCGTACCGCAGTACTTC. Translating gives CATSTEGGGSVPQYF. The variable domain in full, completed from reference TRBV15 and TRBJ2-7, reads DAMVIQNPRYQVTQFGKPVTLSCSQTLNHNVMYWYQQKSSQAPKLLFHYYDKDFNNEADTPDNFQSRRPNTSFCFLDIRSPGLGDTAMYLCATSTEGGGSVPQYFGPGTRLTVT.

The rearrangement links TRBV11-2 to TRBJ1-3; D call uncertain. V was shortened by 5 bases and J by 4 bases, with 9 bases between the two germline ends. The CDR3 extends over 13 amino acids. Germline lookup yields CDR1 SGHAT and CDR2 FQNNGV. The CDR3 spells CASSKWAGNTIYF. The CDR3 DNA follows: TGTGCCAGCAGCAAGTGGGCGGGAAACACCATATATTTT.